Following are 27 T cell receptor beta chains from one sample sequenced in a study of T cell responses to AZD1222 COVID-19 vaccine. Repertoires were generated with immunoSEQ multiplex PCR, while TCRdb's copy carries only in-frame clones and drops some. The sample carries some 170,000 clones, just under 95% recorded once. This specimen was peripheral blood, taken on day 0 of AZD1222 vaccination. The receptor set was obtained from an adult in good health.

In its sample, this clone was seen once. The chain carries TRBV5-1 and TRBJ2-3, with 7 bases that match TRBD1. From germline, CDR1 is SGHRS and CDR2 YFSETQ. The CDR3 totals 14 residues. Trimming removed 4 bases from V and 3 bases from J; junction bases left unmatched: 5. The CDR3 sequence is CASSADRETDTQYF. Here the CDR3 DNA reads TGCGCCAGCAGCGCCGACAGGGAGACAGATACGCAGTATTTT.

This clone was detected only once. The chain is built from TRBV7-9 and TRBJ2-3; 11 bases align to TRBD2. Germline lookup yields CDR1 SEHNR and CDR2 FQNEAQ (reference sequence). The CDR3 loop spans 16 amino acids. The ends lost 3 bases at V and 2 bases at J; junction bases unmatched: 4. The CDR3 DNA is TGTGCCAGCAGCTTTGCGACTAGCGGGGTCACAGATACGCAGTATTTT. This gives the protein CASSFATSGVTDTQYF. The whole variable domain, filled in from reference TRBV7-9 and TRBJ2-3, reads DTGVSQNPRHKITKRGQNVTFRCDPISEHNRLYWYRQTLGQGPEFLTYFQNEAQLEKSRLLSDRFSAERPKGSFSTLEIQRTEQGDSAMYLCASSFATSGVTDTQYFGPGTRLTVL.

The chain has TRBV7-5 and TRBJ2-2; the table calls TRBD2, which could not be checked here. TRBV7-5 has pseudogene status. The CDR3 consists of 21 residues. The CDR3 region has the DNA TGTGCCAGAAGCTTATGCACCCGTGCGGCAGGAAAACAGTGGGGGGCCGGGGAGCTGTTTTTT. Translation gives CARSLCTRAAGKQWGAGELFF.

The V gene is TRBV28, the J gene TRBJ1-5; no definite D call. V was clipped by 4 bases and J by 0 bases, with 10 bases between them. CDR1 and CDR2 from the germline V gene are MDHEN and SYDVKM. The CDR3 totals 15 residues. In DNA form, the CDR3 reads TGTGCCAGCAGTTCACAGCGTTATAGCAATCAGCCCCAGCATTTT. Translating it yields CASSSQRYSNQPQHF. The complete variable domain, with remaining parts taken from reference TRBV28 and TRBJ1-5, reads DVKVTQSSRYLVKRTGEKVFLECVQDMDHENMFWYRQDPGLGLRLIYFSYDVKMKEKGDIPEGYSVSREKKERFSLILESASTNQTSMYLCASSSQRYSNQPQHFGDGTRLSIL.

This clone appeared a single time. The chain is built from TRBV10-3 and TRBJ2-3; tentatively, D is TRBD2 (5 bases). V was clipped by 3 bases and J by 5 bases, with 9 bases between them. Germline CDR1 ENHRY, CDR2 SYGVKD. This CDR3 is 13 amino acids long. In nucleotides, the CDR3 is TGTGCCATCAGTGAAGACTACCAAGATACGCAGTATTTT. It translates to CAISEDYQDTQYF.

The rearrangement uses TRBV12-3 or TRBV12-4 and TRBJ1-3; D ambiguous. This CDR3 region has 13 residues. V lost 6 bases and J 0 bases, leaving 6 bases between the germline ends. CDR3 sequence (DNA): TGTGCCAGCAGCAGCAACTCTGGAAACACCATATATTTT. Amino acids: CASSSNSGNTIYF.

This clone has only one observation. This chain links TRBV27 with TRBJ1-1; D is unresolved. This CDR3 contains 14 residues. The germline gives CDR1 MNHEY, CDR2 SMNVEV (reference sequence). The germline V and J ends were trimmed by 5 bases and 4 bases, with 14 bases remaining between them. The DNA of the CDR3 is TGTGCCAGCAGTCCGTTTGCGCCGGCCACTGAAGCTTTCTTT. Its protein product is CASSPFAPATEAFF.

The sample holds a few counts of this clone. V is TRBV29-1 and J is TRBJ2-1; 11 bases fit TRBD2. CDR3 length equals 14 residues. Germline assignment: CDR1 SQVTM and CDR2 ANQGSEA. V trimming: 6 bases; J trimming: 7 bases; junction bases outside the gene matches: 8. CDR3 in amino acids: CSVGPSGGQNEQFF. CDR3 coding DNA: TGCAGCGTGGGGCCTAGCGGGGGGCAGAATGAGCAGTTCTTC.

This rearrangement joins TRBV28 to TRBJ2-1; D gene uncertain. Trimming removed 2 bases at V and 10 bases at J, with 9 bases between. Germline CDR1 reads MDHEN; CDR2 reads SYDVKM. This CDR3 has 12 amino acids. CDR3 region: CASSLSPREQFF. The CDR3 nucleotides read TGTGCCAGCAGTTTAAGTCCCAGGGAGCAGTTCTTC.

This clone was seen only a few times. The gene calls are TRBV2 and TRBJ1-1; TRBD1 is a possible D gene (6 bases). The CDR3 sequence is 11 residues long. Between the trimmed V and J ends, which lost 10 bases and 1 base, there was a span of 7 bases. From germline, CDR1 is SNHLY and CDR2 FYNNEI. CDR3: CAIQGNTEAFF. The CDR3 nucleotides read TGTGCCATACAGGGGAACACTGAAGCTTTCTTT.

This sequence joins TRBV4-3 and TRBJ2-7, with D possibly being TRBD1 (6 bases). This CDR3 is 16 amino acids long. Per germline, CDR1 LGHNA and CDR2 YSLEER. The V end was cut by 3 bases, the J end by 7 bases, with 22 bases between. CDR3 sequence (DNA): TGCGCCAGCAGCCAGGTCCTACAGGGTCCTCTTCGGGAGCAGTACTTC. It codes for CASSQVLQGPLREQYF.

The chain is built from TRBV4-2 and TRBJ2-3; 12 nucleotides agree with TRBD2. This CDR3 has 17 residues. The ends lost 1 base at V and 6 bases at J; junction bases unmatched: 8. CDR1 LGHNA and CDR2 YNFKEQ come from the germline V gene. The CDR3 region has the DNA TGTGCCAGCAGCCAAGTTCCTAGCGGGGGGGGGTCGGATACGCAGTATTTT. It translates to CASSQVPSGGGSDTQYF.

This clone was observed a few times. The chain has TRBV13 and TRBJ1-3; D ambiguous. Germline V gene data show CDR1 as PRHDT and CDR2 as FYEKMQ (reference sequence). This CDR3 has 14 residues. V lost 2 bases to trimming and J lost 9 bases, with 14 bases between them. The CDR3 protein is CASSLSGQALTIYF. The DNA of the CDR3 is TGTGCCAGCAGCTTAAGTGGTCAGGCACTCACCATATATTTT.

Only one count was recorded for this clone. The rearrangement links TRBV19 to TRBJ1-1; maybe TRBD1 (5 bases). Deletions cut 3 bases from V and 3 bases from J, with 29 bases between. The germline V gene has CDR1 LNHDA and CDR2 SQIVND (reference sequence). The CDR3 extends over 20 amino acids. The CDR3 sequence is CASSIRSVGGTLHGDTEAFF. The CDR3 DNA sequence: TGTGCCAGTAGTATCCGTTCTGTCGGGGGGACGCTACATGGGGACACTGAAGCTTTCTTT.

The rearrangement joins TRBV6-5 to TRBJ1-3; 8 bases fit TRBD1. Trimming took 8 bases from V and 4 from J; bases not matched to a gene: 10. Per germline, CDR1 MNHEY and CDR2 SVGAGI. This CDR3 spans 15 amino acids. The CDR3 DNA follows: TGTGCCAGCGGAAGGACAGGGACCATCGGAAACACCATATATTTT. Translation: CASGRTGTIGNTIYF.

The V gene is TRBV4-3, the J gene TRBJ1-2; a weak D match, TRBD1 (6 bases). Germline lookup yields CDR1 LGHNA and CDR2 YSLEER. This CDR3 region has 15 residues. Trimming shortened V by 5 bases and J by 8 bases, and 21 bases separated the two germline ends. This chain's CDR3 is CASSRKREGDAGYTF. CDR3 nucleotide sequence: TGCGCCAGCAGCAGAAAGCGGGAGGGGGACGCGGGCTACACCTTC.

This sequence joins TRBV7-9 and TRBJ2-7; D not certain. From germline, CDR1 is SEHNR and CDR2 FQNEAQ (reference sequence). This CDR3 has 11 amino acids. V was clipped by 5 bases and J by 2 bases, with 4 bases between them. The CDR3 coding sequence is TGTGCCAGCAGCCGGACCTACGAGCAGTACTTC. Encoded protein: CASSRTYEQYF.

The gene calls are TRBV12-5 and TRBJ1-1; possibly TRBD1 for D (6 bases). Germline V gene lookup returns CDR1 LGHNT and CDR2 FRNRAP. Trimming took off 4 bases at V and 1 base at J, with 19 bases between the two ends. This CDR3 spans 17 amino acids. CDR3 coding DNA: TGTGCTAGTGGTTCACTACAGAGGGGGGCGGCGAACACTGAAGCTTTCTTT. Translation gives CASGSLQRGAANTEAFF.

The chain uses TRBV13 and TRBJ1-5; the D is unclear. CDR3 length equals 13 residues. The germline V gene encodes CDR1 PRHDT and CDR2 FYEKMQ (reference sequence). Deletions cut 6 bases from V and 2 bases from J, with 8 bases between. The CDR3 sequence: CASSIDGNQPQHF. The CDR3 DNA reads TGTGCCAGCAGTATAGACGGCAATCAGCCCCAGCATTTT.

CDR3 DNA sequence: TGTGCCAGCAGCTTAGTAGGAGGGTCCCAGGGGGCCCTCGGCGAGCAGTACTTC. This gives the protein CASSLVGGSQGALGEQYF. This chain links TRBV7-2 with TRBJ2-7; 8 nucleotides agree with TRBD1. Germline V lookup: CDR1 SGHTA, CDR2 FQGNSA. CDR3 length: 18 amino acids. The V and J ends lost 1 base and 6 bases, in that order; junction bases with no gene match: 17.

The CDR3: CASRAGETDTQYF. For the CDR3, the DNA is TGTGCCAGCAGAGCCGGTGAGACAGATACGCAGTATTTT. The genes are TRBV6-5 and TRBJ2-3; D not resolved. The CDR3 extends over 13 amino acids. Germline CDR1 and CDR2: MNHEY and SVGAGI. V was cut by 6 bases and J by 3 bases, with 10 bases left in between.

V and J are TRBV6-5 and TRBJ1-5, with 7 positions matching TRBD1. The CDR3 runs to 15 residues. After removal of 5 bases from V and 2 bases from J, the junction contained 6 bases not matched to a gene. CDR1 and CDR2 from the germline V gene are MNHEY and SVGAGI. This CDR3 reads CASSLDRDRNQPQHF. DNA for the CDR3: TGTGCCAGCAGTCTAGACAGGGATCGCAATCAGCCCCAGCATTTT.

The gene calls are TRBV5-8 and TRBJ1-5, with D possibly being TRBD1 (6 bases). The CDR3 runs 15 residues. CDR1 is SGHTS, CDR2 YDEGEE, per germline. V dropped 4 bases and J dropped 0 bases, with 11 bases sitting between them. CDR3 DNA sequence: TGTGCCAGCAGCCGAACAGGGATTAGCAATCAGCCCCAGCATTTT. Its protein is CASSRTGISNQPQHF.

The chain combines TRBV4-1 with TRBJ1-2; no clear D. The CDR3 has 15 residues. Germline V gene lookup returns CDR1 MGHRA and CDR2 YSYEKL. V was cut by 5 bases and J by 2 bases, with 15 bases left in between. The CDR3 region has the DNA TGCGCCAGCAGCTCTTTTGAAGGGAGCAACTATGGCTACACCTTC. Protein: CASSSFEGSNYGYTF.

CDR3 in amino acids: CASSLVQETQYF. In DNA form, the CDR3 reads TGTGCCAGCAGCTTAGTACAAGAGACCCAGTACTTC. V usage is TRBV11-3 and J usage is TRBJ2-5; no definite D call. V shed 1 base and J shed 2 bases, with 2 bases lying between them. Per the germline V gene, CDR1 is SGHNT and CDR2 is YENEEA. The CDR3 totals 12 residues.

The rearrangement uses TRBV10-3 and TRBJ1-2; 9 bases match TRBD1. The germline V gene has CDR1 ENHRY and CDR2 SYGVKD. The ends lost 0 bases at V and 2 bases at J; junction bases unmatched: 7. There are 17 residues in the CDR3. The CDR3 sequence is CAISESPTDRGNYGYTF. CDR3 nucleotides: TGTGCCATCAGTGAGTCTCCAACGGACAGGGGAAACTATGGCTACACCTTC.

V usage is TRBV3-1 (or the pseudogene TRBV3-2) and J usage is TRBJ1-3; D remains unclear. Trimming removed 4 bases from V and 5 bases from J, with 9 bases in between. This CDR3 is built from 13 residues. The germline V gene has CDR1 LGHDT and CDR2 YNNKEL (reference sequence). The CDR3 sequence: CASSPGGRNTIYF. CDR3 nucleotide sequence: TGTGCCAGCAGCCCCGGCGGACGAAACACCATATATTTT.